This TCR beta chain was recorded in a study of blood T cell repertoires in COVID-19. Across the study: PBMCs, B-cell-depleted T cells, or T cells provided the cDNA or gDNA that made up the material.

A few counts support this clone. In terms of age and location, participants ranged from about 18 to 90 years and lived in about two dozen US areas. In the study's own analysis: The assay estimated nucleated cells by amplifying reference gene primers. Sequencing used immunoSEQ multiplex PCR; TCRdb keeps in-frame clones, though not all of them. D and trimming come from the DNA, and the V and J calls and clone size come from that table. The table shows about 64,000 clones, with around 90% occurring only once. V gave up 5 bases and J gave up 7 bases, with 8 bases separating them. The germline CDR1 and CDR2 sequences are SEHNR and FQNEAQ (reference sequence). The CDR3 runs to 11 residues.

J is TRBJ1-1 and V is TRBV7-9; D unresolved. This TCR came from a woman aged 40 to 50 who had recovered from COVID-19. Sequencing was performed on PBMCs or T cells enriched from blood (not recorded which). The CDR3 is CASSHSVEAFF. In nucleotides, the CDR3 is TGTGCCAGCAGCCACTCGGTTGAAGCTTTCTTT.